Listed below are T cell receptor beta chains from one sample, sequenced in a study of beta chain features in type 1 diabetes. The method was immunoSEQ multiplex PCR; TCRdb's version includes in-frame clones alone and lacks a portion of them. This sample has under 450,000 clones, with approximately 15% found just once. Sequencing used naive CD4+ T cells from blood. The source is a man younger than 45 in good health. Both conserved end residues are part of each CDR3. Each record gives: D gene, J gene, clone size, V gene, CDR3 length, CDR3 protein, CDR3 DNA. The D gene is left open where the match is weak. Some rows have no size entry. The others give once, few or many, or a class for an expanded clone.

TRBD2 | TRBJ2-5 | few | TRBV10-3 | 16 | CATRDLLAGGSKTQYF | TGTGCCACCCGCGACCTACTAGCGGGAGGGTCTAAGACCCAGTACTTC
. | TRBJ1-4 | few | TRBV30 | 17 | CAWSYIRGGPGNEKLFF | TGTGCCTGGAGTTACATCAGAGGAGGGCCTGGTAATGAAAAACTGTTTTTT
. | TRBJ2-7 | few | TRBV6-5 | 13 | CASTSQGLGGQYF | TGTGCCAGCACCTCACAGGGACTTGGCGGGCAGTACTTC
. | TRBJ2-3 | . | TRBV11-2 | 12 | CASSFAGYEQYF | TGTGCCAGCAGCTTCGCTGGATACGAGCAGTATTTT
TRBD1 | TRBJ2-3 | . | TRBV30 | 12 | CAWRRTGYTQYF | TGTGCCTGGAGACGGACAGGGTATACGCAGTATTTT
TRBD2 | TRBJ2-4 | . | TRBV19 | 20 | CASSIVGGPAGQLAKNIQYF | TGTGCCAGTAGTATTGTCGGTGGCCCAGCGGGGCAGCTAGCCAAAAACATTCAGTACTTC
. | TRBJ2-3 | . | TRBV27 | 13 | CASSFLSTDTQYF | TGTGCCAGCAGTTTCCTAAGCACAGATACGCAGTATTTT
. | TRBJ1-5 | few | TRBV19 | 13 | CASTKVGNQPQHF | TGTGCCAGTACCAAGGTTGGGAATCAGCCCCAGCATTTT
TRBD1 | TRBJ2-1 | . | TRBV29-1 | 15 | CSVRKGTGDRNEQFF | TGCAGCGTACGAAAAGGGACAGGGGATCGCAATGAGCAGTTCTTC
. | TRBJ2-4 | few | TRBV6-6 | 14 | CASSIVGKQNIQYF | TGTGCCAGCAGTATAGTGGGGAAACAGAACATTCAGTACTTC
. | TRBJ2-5 | . | TRBV11-2 | 11 | CASTGGETQYF | TGTGCCAGCACAGGCGGGGAGACCCAGTACTTC
. | TRBJ2-7 | . | TRBV18 | 13 | CASSPPQGYEQYF | TGTGCCAGCTCACCACCCCAGGGTTACGAGCAGTACTTC
. | TRBJ1-2 | few | TRBV6-5 | 13 | CASSSTGFSGYTF | TGTGCCAGCAGTTCCACAGGTTTCTCTGGCTACACCTTC
TRBD2 | TRBJ2-5 | . | TRBV4-3 | 16 | CASSQETGGILETQYF | TGCGCCAGCAGCCAAGAGACGGGGGGTATCCTAGAGACCCAGTACTTC
TRBD1 | TRBJ2-7 | . | TRBV10-3 | 14 | CAISLDRGGNEQYF | TGTGCCATCAGTCTAGACAGGGGAGGCAACGAGCAGTACTTC
. | TRBJ1-6 | . | TRBV18 | 15 | CASSPAGRDNSPLHF | TGTGCCAGCTCACCGGCAGGCCGGGACAATTCACCCCTCCACTTT
TRBD1 | TRBJ2-1 | few | TRBV30 | 14 | CAWSADRGHNEQFF | TGTGCCTGGAGTGCGGACAGGGGCCACAATGAGCAGTTCTTC
. | TRBJ2-7 | few | TRBV11-2 | 11 | CASSAVGEQYF | TGTGCCAGCAGCGCAGTAGGTGAGCAGTACTTC
TRBD2 | TRBJ2-1 | . | TRBV30 | 15 | CAWRGIGLARNEQFF | TGTGCCTGGAGGGGTATCGGACTAGCGAGGAATGAGCAGTTCTTC
. | TRBJ2-3 | few | TRBV6-5 | 11 | CASSRGDTQYF | TGTGCCAGCAGCCGTGGGGATACGCAGTATTTT
. | TRBJ1-2 | . | TRBV9 | 15 | CASSVVGSLNYGYTF | TGTGCCAGCAGCGTAGTTGGCAGCCTAAACTATGGCTACACCTTC
. | TRBJ1-2 | few | TRBV12-5 | 16 | CASGLTPTDRSYGYTF | TGTGCTAGTGGTTTGACCCCAACCGACAGGAGCTATGGCTACACCTTC
. | TRBJ1-2 | few | TRBV4-2 | 16 | CASSQEPAGPFYGYTF | TGTGCCAGCAGCCAAGAACCGGCGGGGCCTTTCTATGGCTACACCTTC
. | TRBJ1-2 | . | TRBV6-5 | 13 | CASSYDRIVGYTF | TGTGCCAGCAGTTACGATCGAATTGTGGGCTACACCTTC
. | TRBJ2-1 | few | TRBV14 | 15 | CASSQDLGVYNEQFF | TGTGCCAGCAGCCAAGACTTGGGAGTATACAATGAGCAGTTCTTC
TRBD2 | TRBJ2-1 | . | TRBV7-2 | 16 | CASSLVFGGGPNEQFF | TGTGCCAGCAGCTTAGTTTTTGGCGGGGGACCTAATGAGCAGTTCTTC
. | TRBJ2-3 | few | TRBV2 | 12 | CASSEGPDTQYF | TGTGCCAGCAGTGAAGGTCCAGATACGCAGTATTTT
. | TRBJ2-2 | . | TRBV7-2 | 14 | CASSRLANTGELFF | TGTGCCAGCAGCCGACTAGCGAACACCGGGGAGCTGTTTTTT
. | TRBJ1-1 | . | TRBV14 | 17 | CASSQDVWQAMNTEAFF | TGTGCCAGCAGCCAAGACGTATGGCAGGCGATGAACACTGAAGCTTTCTTT
. | TRBJ1-1 | few | TRBV6-6 | 12 | CASNLSAAKAFF | TGTGCCAGCAATTTATCGGCAGCCAAAGCTTTCTTT
. | TRBJ2-4 | few | TRBV7-2 | 14 | CASSLGGGLNIQYF | TGTGCCAGCAGCTTAGGAGGCGGACTCAACATTCAGTACTTC
TRBD2 | TRBJ2-1 | . | TRBV5-1 | 16 | CASSLQSGGPYNEQFF | TGCGCCAGCAGCTTGCAGAGCGGGGGGCCCTACAATGAGCAGTTCTTC
. | TRBJ2-2 | . | TRBV6-5 | 13 | CASSYSGTGELFF | TGTGCCAGCAGTTACTCGGGCACCGGGGAGCTGTTTTTT
. | TRBJ2-5 | . | TRBV29-1 | 14 | CSVEGDRPQETQYF | TGCAGCGTTGAAGGTGACAGGCCCCAAGAGACCCAGTACTTC
. | TRBJ2-7 | . | TRBV19 | 14 | CASATGGSSYEQYF | TGTGCCAGTGCCACGGGTGGAAGCTCCTACGAGCAGTACTTC
. | TRBJ2-3 | . | TRBV6-5 | 13 | CASSPLITDTQYF | TGTGCCAGCAGTCCACTAATCACAGATACGCAGTATTTT
. | TRBJ1-2 | . | TRBV29-1 | 14 | CSAEYELAGDGYTF | TGCAGCGCCGAGTACGAACTAGCAGGAGACGGCTACACCTTC
TRBD1 | TRBJ2-3 | . | TRBV6-5 | 15 | CASSSGGASTDTQYF | TGTGCCAGCAGTTCAGGGGGAGCTAGCACAGATACGCAGTATTTT
TRBD2 | TRBJ2-1 | . | TRBV5-6 | 18 | CASSLTSGSQSSYNEQFF | TGTGCCAGCAGCCTGACTAGCGGGAGCCAGAGCTCCTACAATGAGCAGTTCTTC
. | TRBJ2-5 | few | TRBV18 | 15 | CASSPRVTAGETQYF | TGTGCCAGCTCACCACGCGTCACGGCGGGGGAGACCCAGTACTTC
TRBD1 | TRBJ1-2 | many | TRBV30 | 10 | CAQGAVGYTF | TGTGCTCAGGGGGCGGTTGGCTACACCTTC
TRBD1 | TRBJ1-2 | . | TRBV29-1 | 13 | CSAEGAANYGYTF | TGCAGCGCCGAGGGGGCAGCTAACTATGGCTACACCTTC
. | TRBJ1-1 | . | TRBV18 | 14 | CASSLARGNTEAFF | TGTGCCAGCTCACTAGCTAGGGGGAACACTGAAGCTTTCTTT
TRBD2 | TRBJ2-1 | . | TRBV9 | 14 | CASSAGLAFNEQFF | TGTGCCAGCAGCGCGGGACTAGCCTTCAATGAGCAGTTCTTC
. | TRBJ1-2 | . | TRBV5-4 | 15 | CASSTERGVNYGYTF | TGTGCCAGCAGTACGGAGAGGGGGGTTAACTATGGCTACACCTTC
. | TRBJ2-2 | few | TRBV7-2 | 14 | CASRAGTFTGELFF | TGTGCCAGCAGGGCCGGGACTTTCACCGGGGAGCTGTTTTTT